What follows describes a single T cell receptor beta chain. CDR1 and CDR2 (germline): MNHEY, SMNVEV (reference sequence). Between the trimmed V and J ends, which lost 4 bases and 1 base, there was a span of 14 bases. The CDR3 spans 15 residues. The data were obtained in a study of blood T cell repertoires in COVID-19. Study background: Both acute and convalescent COVID-19 samples were obtained from the United States, Italy and Spain.

In the original processing: Researchers report that nucleated cell counts were estimated from reference gene primer amplification. Assay: immunoSEQ multiplex PCR; the TCRdb copy retains only in-frame clones and omits some. The V and J calls and the clone size are those of that table, but D and trimming were determined from the DNA. The repertoire includes fewer than 110,000 clones, about 90% of them detected once, and about 3% sits in the top ten. The sequence came from a human donor in a cohort sampled during active COVID-19. The gene calls are TRBV27 and TRBJ2-7; D uncertain. Sequenced sample: peripheral blood. For the CDR3, the DNA is TGTGCCAGCAGTTCCCTAGACTCGTCATCCTACGAGCAGTACTTC. Its translation is CASSSLDSSSYEQYF.